This T cell receptor beta chain was obtained from a study of cytomegalovirus exposure and HLA in healthy donors. General observations from the study: For cytomegalovirus status, the classifier reportedly gave diagnoses with high specificity and sensitivity. It was reported in a later analysis that an Asian-associated ancestry cluster showed fewer N-insertions than the approximately 670-donor mean.

Points on this clone: What it binds is unknown.

PCR used 60 Vbeta primers and 13 Jbeta primers. Assay: immunoSEQ multiplex PCR; the TCRdb copy retains only in-frame clones and omits some. This sample carries 35,000 to 50,000 clones, roughly 47% of them seen once, and the ten largest clones take around an eighth. The sequencing input was PBMCs. The receptor comes from a human donor in good health.

The DNA of the CDR3 is TGCGCCAGCAGCCAGAGCCCAAGCTATAATTCACCCCTCCACTTT. Amino acid sequence: CASSQSPSYNSPLHF. The genes are TRBV4-3 and TRBJ1-6; D gene ambiguous. Trimming cost V 3 bases and J 3 bases, with 9 bases left between them. Germline V CDR1 and CDR2: LGHNA, YSLEER. There are 15 residues in the CDR3.